This T cell receptor beta chain derives from a study of cytomegalovirus exposure and HLA in healthy donors listed by TCRdb under 2017. Some background on the complete study: A later analysis indicated that the roughly 120 validation repertoires were generated on the platform also employed for the 700 or so repertoires of the first cohort. The study was designed to test whether signatures of past pathogen exposure could be identified by cataloging public T cell receptors. To predict cytomegalovirus infection status, the study combined high-throughput TCR immunosequencing, statistical association of individual TCRs with disease status, and machine learning. Along with the 666-subject first cohort, a separate validation cohort of more than 90 different subjects was used. The research as a whole found: In a later analysis, TCRs clustered in the first cohort were found to also tend to co-occur in the 130 or so validation repertoires, with around 94% of cluster scores above 0. The classifier was reported to diagnose cytomegalovirus status with high specificity and sensitivity in both the original and validation cohorts. A few of the identified cytomegalovirus-associated TCR beta chains were confirmed in vitro to be specific for cytomegalovirus antigens. A total of 150 or so TCR beta chains were listed by the study as associated with cytomegalovirus. While some public TCRs were present in many individuals, most TCR sequences turned up only very rarely across donors. The validation cohort had no HLA typing available for a later analysis, so co-occurrence within that cohort was assessed over all 120 or so repertoires. According to the authors, the approach could potentially be generalized to other disease states and immunological phenotypes.

Donors formed part of the validation cohort, which comprised over a hundred subjects and was distinct from the first cohort of under 800 subjects. As concerns this clone: Its antigen target is currently unknown. No base-level quality is on record; no much larger clone is a single base apart.

The library was produced with the immunoSEQ multiplex PCR assay. The study's processing was this. A statistical classification framework was built to diagnose cytomegalovirus status from the catalog of TCR beta chain sequences. TCRdb re-hosts the immuneACCESS table, in-frame sequences only. Its copies lack some clones; in the studies checked, an unresolved V gene accounts for under half of them, and the cause for the rest is not known. The DNA gave D and trimming, while V, J and clone size come from that table. The sample data list 200,000 or so clones, and about nine tenths of these were observed just once. 2% to 2.5% of the sample rests with the top ten. The CDR3 starts with the cysteine, ends with the phenylalanine, and has 17 residues. CDR3 DNA only is kept here, 51 bases in frame from base 1.

The sequence was collected from a woman aged 18-35 years in good health and CMV-seropositive. The chain employs TRBV21-1 and TRBJ1-5; the D call TRBD1 from the table was never checked on the DNA. TRBV21-1 is classified as a pseudogene. Source material: PBMCs. The CDR3 has the sequence CASSKAETGAGFGPQHF. The DNA sequence is given as TGTGCCAGCAGTAAAGCGGAGACAGGGGCCGGTTTCGGGCCCCAGCATTTT.